This T cell receptor (beta chain) came from a study of post-analysis software for immune sequencing data. General study points: F-measure co-clustering was strong for batch-matched samples. Significantly lower normalized Chao1 diversity was seen in multiple sclerosis patients than in controls. A handful of TRBV segments were more frequent in patients than controls; TRBV5-6, TRBV5-1 and TRBV20-1 belonged to this group.

Trimming left V 4 bases short and J 5 bases short, with 19 bases between. Looked up from germline, CDR1 is SGHRS and CDR2 is YFSETQ. The length of the CDR3 is 15 residues. Note on this clonotype: No antigen is known for it.

Built from TCR beta cDNA, the libraries had unique molecular identifiers in them. Approximately 550,000 cDNA molecules came from around 1 to 10 million T cells. TCRdb reanalysed the PCR reads using MiXCR and keeps one entry per CDR3 protein. The data show about 540,000 distinct CDR3 sequences, with roughly 34% seen just once and around 6.1% held by the top ten. The chain employs TRBV5-1 and TRBJ2-7; possible D gene TRBD1, 7 bases. The TCR originated in a girl aged 2 to 17 with multiple sclerosis. The sequencing input was blood. CDR3 DNA sequence: TGCGCCAGCAGCCCCGGGGGCAGGGGGAACGACGAGCAGTACTTC. It yields the protein CASSPGGRGNDEQYF.